Detailed here is one TCR beta chain. In the original processing: Amplifying reference gene primers gave estimates of nucleated cell counts. Data came from immunoSEQ multiplex PCR; TCRdb stores just in-frame clones and leaves some out. D and trimming were read from the DNA, whereas the V and J calls and clone size are those reported in that table. The sample shows 85,000 to 90,000 clones, about 84% of them seen only once. This sample was included in a study of blood T cell repertoires in COVID-19. About the study: Researchers got acute and convalescent COVID-19 samples from the United States, Italy and Spain. The cDNA or gDNA used as material had been derived from T cells, B-cell-depleted T cells, or PBMCs.

Germline V gene sequence: CDR1 SGHRS, CDR2 YFSETQ. CDR3 length: 17 amino acids. The V gene end was trimmed by 3 bases and the J gene end by 1 base; junction bases not matched to a gene: 6. Sequences were obtained from peripheral blood. The rearrangement uses TRBV5-1 and TRBJ2-2; 10 nucleotides align to TRBD2. The origin of this receptor is a human donor in a cohort sampled during active COVID-19. The DNA of the CDR3 is TGCGCCAGCAGCTGGTCGCCTAGCGGGAGGAACACCGGGGAGCTGTTTTTT. Protein product: CASSWSPSGRNTGELFF.